A single sample gave rise to the 9 T cell receptor beta chains below, sequenced in a study of T cells in localized non-small cell lung cancer. Some clones are missing from TCRdb's copy, which holds only in-frame ones; the method was immunoSEQ multiplex PCR. Among approximately 54,000 clones listed, around 81% were seen once. The source material was peripheral blood, sampled before any cancer treatment. These receptors came from a female donor older than 55 with stage II squamous cell lung carcinoma.

This clone was seen only a few times. The CDR3 bases are TGTGCCAGCCTGGACAGGGGAGACTCACCCCTCCACTTT. This translates into CASLDRGDSPLHF. The chain employs TRBV2 and TRBJ1-6; 9 positions agree with TRBD1. Germline CDR1 SNHLY, CDR2 FYNNEI. The V and J ends lost 8 bases and 10 bases, in that order; junction bases with no gene match: 6. The length of the CDR3 is 13 residues.

The chain joins TRBV7-2 to TRBJ1-2; a weak D match, TRBD1 (6 bases). V lost 2 bases, J lost 6 bases, and 19 bases lay in between. The germline CDR1 and CDR2 sequences are SGHTA and FQGNSA. The CDR3 has 16 residues. This CDR3 reads CASSLPSGVGMDGYTF. Written as DNA, the CDR3 is TGTGCCAGCAGCTTACCATCAGGGGTTGGTATGGATGGCTACACCTTC.

The chain links TRBV6-5 to TRBJ1-5; D not resolved. V was trimmed by 0 bases and J by 0 bases, leaving 9 bases between them. The CDR3 spans 16 residues. The V gene's germline CDR1 is MNHEY and CDR2 SVGAGI. The chain's CDR3 is CASSYSRGDSNQPQHF. CDR3 in DNA: TGTGCCAGCAGTTACTCTCGGGGAGATAGCAATCAGCCCCAGCATTTT.

The V gene is TRBV4-3, the J gene TRBJ2-1; D possibly corresponds to TRBD2 (7 bases). The V end was cut by 1 base, the J end by 8 bases, with 15 bases between. Germline-derived CDR1 and CDR2 are LGHNA and YSLEER. CDR3 length equals 15 residues. CDR3 sequence: CASSQGGGGYDEQFF. CDR3 sequence (DNA): TGCGCCAGCAGCCAAGGGGGGGGCGGTTACGATGAGCAGTTCTTC.

In this sample, this clone turned up once. CDR3 loop: CASSGRNTEAFF. The DNA of the CDR3 is TGTGCCAGCAGCGGCAGGAACACTGAAGCTTTCTTT. The chain couples TRBV7-3 to TRBJ1-1; D unclear. Germline-derived CDR1 and CDR2 are SGHTA and FQGTGA. V was clipped by 5 bases and J by 1 base, with 5 bases between them. This CDR3 region has 12 residues.

This clone was seen once. The chain joins TRBV19 to TRBJ2-3, with unresolved D. CDR1 and CDR2 from the germline V gene are LNHDA and SQIVND (reference sequence). Trimming took off 3 bases at V and 1 base at J, with 11 bases between the two ends. This CDR3 has 15 residues. DNA for the CDR3: TGTGCCAGTAGTATTCCCCACAAAGGCACAGATACGCAGTATTTT. This codes for CASSIPHKGTDTQYF.

The chain combines TRBV6-1 with TRBJ1-2; possible D gene TRBD1, 6 bases. This CDR3 is 12 amino acids long. CDR1 is MNHNS, CDR2 SASEGT, per germline. V lost 8 bases and J 8 bases, leaving 15 bases between the germline ends. CDR3 sequence (DNA): TGTGCCAGCGACACAGGGCGGGTAGGCTACACCTTC. It specifies CASDTGRVGYTF.

The chain has TRBV29-1 and TRBJ1-1; perhaps TRBD1 as D (6 bases). CDR3 length equals 14 residues. The germline CDR1 and CDR2 sequences are SQVTM and ANQGSEA. The ends were cut back, 5 bases at V and 5 bases at J, with 18 bases in the middle. The CDR3 reads CSVKTDRSRTEAFF. CDR3 sequence (DNA): TGCAGCGTTAAGACCGACAGGAGCAGGACTGAAGCTTTCTTT.

The V call is TRBV7-2, the J call TRBJ2-5, with D perhaps assigned TRBD1 or TRBD2 (5 bases each). This CDR3 is built from 17 residues. V was cut by 1 base and J by 3 bases, with 18 bases left in between. The V gene's germline CDR1 is SGHTA and CDR2 FQGNSA. The DNA for the CDR3 is TGTGCCAGCAGCTTAGAGCCTGGGACGCGAGAGAAAGAGACCCAGTACTTC. It codes for CASSLEPGTREKETQYF.